The 5 T cell receptor beta chains listed next were all sequenced from one sample in a study of beta chain features in type 1 diabetes. Study-level points and caveats: Type 1 diabetes patients showed a moderate but significant shortening of TCRB CDR3s in all four CD4+ subsets.

These TCRs are of unknown antigen specificity. Investigators reverse transcribed all isolated RNA, so they sequenced expressed TCRB transcripts. Generated by immunoSEQ multiplex PCR, the TCRdb table keeps only in-frame clones and is missing some. This sample has some 280,000 clones, with roughly an eighth found just once. What was sequenced was naive CD4+ T cells from blood. The receptors stem from a man aged 25 to 40 with type 1 diabetes.

The genes are TRBV5-6 and TRBJ1-2; D gene ambiguous. The CDR3 has 13 amino acids. V was trimmed by 0 bases and J by 2 bases, leaving 5 bases between them. CDR1 is SGHDT and CDR2 is YYEEEE in the germline V gene. The CDR3 DNA follows: TGTGCCAGCAGCTTGGGAGAAAACTATGGCTACACCTTC. It is translated as CASSLGENYGYTF. Full variable domain (remainder filled in from reference TRBV5-6 and TRBJ1-2): DAGVTQSPTHLIKTRGQQVTLRCSPKSGHDTVSWYQQALGQGPQFIFQYYEEEERQRGNFPDRFSGHQFPNYSSELNVNALLLGDSALYLCASSLGENYGYTFGSGTRLTVV.

The chain uses TRBV9 and TRBJ2-3; D is possibly TRBD2 (5 bases). Trimming left V 0 bases short and J 3 bases short, with 14 bases between. Germline assignment: CDR1 SGDLS and CDR2 YYNGEE. This CDR3 is built from 16 residues. DNA for the CDR3: TGTGCCAGCAGCGTAGGAACCGGGGTGGTGACAGATACGCAGTATTTT. It translates to CASSVGTGVVTDTQYF.

The CDR3 loop reads CASSFTSGRATDTQYF. The CDR3 coding sequence is TGTGCCAGCAGCTTTACTAGCGGGAGGGCCACAGATACGCAGTATTTT. The chain uses TRBV5-4 and TRBJ2-3, with 13 nucleotides matching TRBD2. Germline CDR1 and CDR2: SGHNT and YYREEE (reference sequence). Unmatched junction bases numbered 2, after V lost 2 bases and J lost 2 bases. CDR3 length: 16 amino acids.

This clone was detected a few times. The rearrangement joins TRBV9 to TRBJ1-1; tentatively, D is TRBD1 (6 bases). Germline CDR1 and CDR2: SGDLS and YYNGEE. This CDR3 has 15 residues. Trimming removed 0 bases from V and 5 bases from J, with 14 bases in between. CDR3 protein: CASSVDPTGNTEAFF. The CDR3 DNA is TGTGCCAGCAGCGTAGACCCCACAGGGAATACTGAAGCTTTCTTT.

The chain combines TRBV5-6 with TRBJ2-1; tentatively, D is TRBD2 (5 bases). Germline lookup yields CDR1 SGHDT and CDR2 YYEEEE. V was pared by 8 bases and J by 5 bases, with 20 bases between. The CDR3 contains 15 residues. The CDR3 nucleotides read TGTGCCAGTAATCCAGATGCTAGCTACCACAATGAGCAGTTCTTC. Protein sequence: CASNPDASYHNEQFF.